These 9 T cell receptor beta chains came from one sample sequenced in a study of cytomegalovirus exposure and HLA in healthy donors. Primers: 60 Vbeta forward and 13 Jbeta reverse. Data came from immunoSEQ multiplex PCR; TCRdb stores just in-frame clones and leaves some out. The sample includes about 160,000 clones, 80% of them seen just once. Sequenced sample: PBMCs. The receptors originated from a man younger than 35 in good health and CMV-seropositive.

The chain joins TRBV4-1 to TRBJ2-6, with a weak D call TRBD1 (5 bases). Germline V gives CDR1 MGHRA, CDR2 YSYEKL. With 2 bases removed from V and 2 bases from J, the gap between germline ends came to 13 bases. This CDR3 has 17 amino acids. CDR3 DNA: TGCGCCAGCAGCCAACTGAGACAGAACACTGGGGCCAACGTCCTGACTTTC. It is translated as CASSQLRQNTGANVLTF.

This clone was found a few times. The sample holds other DNA sequences that translate to the same CDR3. The chain employs TRBV19 and TRBJ2-2; D not resolved. V lost 2 bases and J 1 base, leaving 5 bases between the germline ends. CDR1 LNHDA and CDR2 SQIVND come from the germline V gene (reference sequence). This CDR3 is built from 14 residues. This chain's CDR3 is CASSISRNTGELFF. CDR3 in DNA: TGTGCCAGTAGTATATCTAGGAACACCGGGGAGCTGTTTTTT.

The chain has TRBV5-1 and TRBJ2-3; no reliable D call. This CDR3 is 12 amino acids long. Trimming stripped 4 bases from V and 3 bases from J, with 6 bases between. Looked up from germline, CDR1 is SGHRS and CDR2 is YFSETQ. CDR3 bases: TGCGCCAGCAGCACTGGTACAGATACGCAGTATTTT. Protein sequence: CASSTGTDTQYF.

As DNA, the CDR3 is TGCAGCGTTGTAGGGGACTCCTACAATGAGCAGTTCTTC. Translating gives CSVVGDSYNEQFF. This chain uses TRBV29-1 with TRBJ2-1; a weak D match, TRBD1 (5 bases). The CDR3 has 13 amino acids. The V end lost 4 bases, the J end lost 0 bases, and 7 bases lay between the germline ends. CDR1 and CDR2 from the germline V gene are SQVTM and ANQGSEA.

The gene calls are TRBV30 and TRBJ1-5; D ambiguous. CDR3 length: 13 residues. Germline loops: CDR1 GTSNPN, CDR2 SVGIG (reference sequence). Deletions cut 8 bases from V and 4 bases from J, with 15 bases between. CDR3: CAVEHTGNQPQHF. Here the CDR3 DNA reads TGTGCCGTTGAACATACCGGGAATCAGCCCCAGCATTTT.

The chain uses TRBV6-1 and TRBJ2-2; no reliable D call. CDR3 size: 15 residues. The germline V gene has CDR1 MNHNS and CDR2 SASEGT. V was clipped by 2 bases and J by 3 bases, with 10 bases between them. The CDR3 protein is CASSEFGQYTGELFF. The CDR3 DNA reads TGTGCCAGCAGTGAATTTGGCCAATACACCGGGGAGCTGTTTTTT.

The V call is TRBV6-7, the J call TRBJ2-3; 9 positions match TRBD1. TRBV6-7 is an ORF; its function is uncertain. The V gene end was trimmed by 0 bases and the J gene end by 3 bases; junction bases not matched to a gene: 16. There are 20 residues in the CDR3. CDR3 nucleotide sequence: TGTGCCAGCAGTTACTCCGGGACCCACAGGGGGCGGGTACGGACAGATACGCAGTATTTT. Its translation: CASSYSGTHRGRVRTDTQYF.

V usage is TRBV11-2 and J usage is TRBJ2-2, with a possible D match to TRBD1 (6 bases). The V gene's germline CDR1 is SGHAT and CDR2 FQNNGV. This CDR3 contains 16 residues. Trimming removed 4 bases from V and 4 bases from J, with 16 bases in between. The CDR3 bases are TGTGCCAGCAGCTCAAATTCGAACAGGGCCACCGGGGAGCTGTTTTTT. Its translation: CASSSNSNRATGELFF. The variable domain in full, with the rest retrieved from reference TRBV11-2 and TRBJ2-2, is EAGVAQSPRYKIIEKRQSVAFWCNPISGHATLYWYQQILGQGPKLLIQFQNNGVVDDSQLPKDRFSAERLKGVDSTLKIQPAKLEDSAVYLCASSSNSNRATGELFFGEGSRLTVL.

A note on this clone: At one end, the junction sequence differs from germline, possibly due to a read error. V usage is TRBV12-5 and J usage is TRBJ2-1; 9 positions match TRBD2. The CDR3 is 12 residues long. Germline V gene sequence: CDR1 LGHNT, CDR2 FRNRAP. The CDR3 nucleotides are TGTGCTAGTGGTTTGGATCGGACTAGCGTCCTCTTC. Its protein product is CASGLDRTSVLF.